This T cell receptor beta chain emerged from a study of graft-versus-host responses after intestinal transplantation. V dropped 3 bases and J dropped 5 bases, with 11 bases sitting between them. The CDR3 contains 13 residues. Germline values: CDR1 SGHRS, CDR2 YFSETQ. Findings and limits, study-wide: Analysis identified GvH clones in recipient marrow, with some appearing first in ileum or blood.

With respect to this clone: Its target is unknown.

Assay used: immunoSEQ multiplex PCR; TCRdb lists only in-frame clones, some missing. The table records around 97,000 clones, roughly 91% of them present only once. J is TRBJ1-1 and V is TRBV5-1; D is uncertain. Sequenced material: unstimulated CD4+ T cells sorted from spleen or lymph node cells, taken before transplant. The sequence was obtained from a human donor who was the organ donor for an intestinal transplant. CDR3 bases: TGCGCCAGCAGCTCAGGCGACGGTACTGAAGCTTTCTTT. Translated, it gives CASSSGDGTEAFF.